Listed below are T cell receptor beta chains from one sample, sequenced in a study of blood T cell repertoires in COVID-19. Produced via immunoSEQ multiplex PCR; TCRdb's table is partial and in-frame only. The table has about 150,000 clones, about 86% seen once. Sequenced: PBMCs or T cells enriched from blood (not recorded which). The receptors derive from a man aged 45-65 years who had recovered from COVID-19. The CDR3 runs from the conserved cysteine through the conserved F or W. Each record gives: V gene, J gene, D gene, clone size, CDR3 protein, CDR3 DNA. A D gene is named only where the DNA matches it firmly. A clone size is listed for some rows: how often the clone was seen (once, few, many), or a class if it is expanded.

v_gene: TRBV19; j_gene: TRBJ1-4; d_gene: TRBD1; abundance: NA; CDR3aa: CASRHKQGGPNEKLFF; CDR3nt: TGTGCCAGTAGGCATAAGCAGGGGGGACCTAATGAAAAACTGTTTTTT
v_gene: TRBV9; j_gene: TRBJ2-7; d_gene: NA; abundance: NA; CDR3aa: CASNVGPYEQYF; CDR3nt: TGTGCCAGCAACGTGGGGCCCTACGAGCAGTACTTC
v_gene: TRBV4-2; j_gene: TRBJ1-2; d_gene: TRBD1; abundance: few; CDR3aa: CASSQGGRTGIYGYTF; CDR3nt: TGTGCCAGCAGCCAAGGAGGGAGGACAGGAATCTATGGCTACACCTTC
v_gene: TRBV11-2; j_gene: TRBJ2-2; d_gene: NA; abundance: NA; CDR3aa: CASSPVRGRRTGELFF; CDR3nt: TGTGCCAGCAGCCCCGTCAGGGGACGGAGGACCGGGGAGCTGTTTTTT
v_gene: TRBV18; j_gene: TRBJ2-4; d_gene: NA; abundance: NA; CDR3aa: CASSPREARYSKNIQYF; CDR3nt: TGTGCCAGCTCACCACGGGAGGCCCGCTATTCCAAAAACATTCAGTACTTC
v_gene: TRBV11-2; j_gene: TRBJ1-4; d_gene: TRBD1; abundance: NA; CDR3aa: CASSLGTGRIEKLFF; CDR3nt: TGTGCCAGCAGCTTAGGGACAGGGAGGATAGAAAAACTGTTTTTT
v_gene: TRBV2; j_gene: TRBJ2-2; d_gene: NA; abundance: NA; CDR3aa: CASRGQNTGELFF; CDR3nt: TGTGCCAGCAGGGGACAGAACACCGGGGAGCTGTTTTTT
v_gene: TRBV10-3; j_gene: TRBJ2-7; d_gene: TRBD1; abundance: NA; CDR3aa: CAISNRDSEISYEQYF; CDR3nt: TGTGCCATCAGCAACCGGGACAGCGAAATCTCCTACGAGCAGTACTTC
v_gene: TRBV5-1; j_gene: TRBJ2-6; d_gene: TRBD1; abundance: NA; CDR3aa: CASSLSGQALSGANVLTF; CDR3nt: TGCGCCAGCAGCTTGTCCGGACAGGCGCTTTCTGGGGCCAACGTCCTGACTTTC
v_gene: TRBV10-3; j_gene: TRBJ1-2; d_gene: NA; abundance: few; CDR3aa: CAISENSNYGYTF; CDR3nt: TGTGCCATCAGTGAAAACAGCAACTATGGCTACACCTTC
v_gene: TRBV7-8; j_gene: TRBJ2-2; d_gene: TRBD1; abundance: NA; CDR3aa: CASSRQGATGELFF; CDR3nt: TGTGCCAGCAGCCGACAGGGGGCCACCGGGGAGCTGTTTTTT
v_gene: TRBV19; j_gene: TRBJ1-5; d_gene: TRBD1; abundance: NA; CDR3aa: CASSIGPGGGQPQHF; CDR3nt: TGTGCCAGTAGTATAGGCCCAGGGGGCGGTCAGCCCCAGCATTTT
v_gene: TRBV7-6; j_gene: TRBJ2-5; d_gene: TRBD2; abundance: NA; CDR3aa: CASSISGGGETQYF; CDR3nt: TGTGCCAGCAGCATTAGCGGGGGCGGAGAGACCCAGTACTTC
v_gene: TRBV7-9; j_gene: TRBJ2-1; d_gene: NA; abundance: NA; CDR3aa: CASSRDTHNEQFF; CDR3nt: TGTGCCAGCAGTCGGGACACCCACAATGAGCAGTTCTTC
v_gene: TRBV6-2/TRBV6-3; j_gene: TRBJ1-1; d_gene: NA; abundance: NA; CDR3aa: CASSYRGRTEAFF; CDR3nt: TGTGCCAGCAGTTACAGGGGTCGGACTGAAGCTTTCTTT
v_gene: TRBV11-2; j_gene: TRBJ2-1; d_gene: TRBD2; abundance: NA; CDR3aa: CASSLEGGTSGRNEQFF; CDR3nt: TGTGCCAGCAGCTTAGAGGGGGGGACTAGCGGGCGGAATGAGCAGTTCTTC
v_gene: TRBV4-1; j_gene: TRBJ2-1; d_gene: TRBD1; abundance: NA; CDR3aa: CASSRSTGLTGNEQFF; CDR3nt: TGCGCCAGCAGCCGGTCGACAGGGCTTACAGGCAATGAGCAGTTCTTC
v_gene: TRBV4-1; j_gene: TRBJ2-1; d_gene: NA; abundance: NA; CDR3aa: CASSQAPRAGAADNEQFF; CDR3nt: TGCGCCAGCAGCCAAGCGCCACGCGCGGGGGCAGCTGACAATGAGCAGTTCTTC